One sample yielded the 5 T cell receptor beta chains listed below, sequenced in a study of blood T cell repertoires in COVID-19. Clones were sequenced by immunoSEQ multiplex PCR, and TCRdb holds only the in-frame ones, with some missing. The sample has 95,000 to 110,000 clones; roughly 88% are singletons. The sample consisted of peripheral blood. All receptors come from a man between 45 and 60 years old with active or convalescent COVID-19.

J is TRBJ1-5 and V is TRBV19, with D perhaps TRBD1 (5 bases). This CDR3 has 13 amino acids. V lost 4 bases and J 3 bases, leaving 7 bases between the germline ends. Per the germline V gene, CDR1 is LNHDA and CDR2 is SQIVND (reference sequence). The CDR3, as DNA: TGTGCCAGTAGTAGGGGCTTCAATCAGCCCCAGCATTTT. Its translation is CASSRGFNQPQHF.

This sequence joins TRBV15 and TRBJ2-1; TRBD2 matches at 10 bases. In germline, CDR1 is LNHNV, CDR2 YYDKDF (reference sequence). V was pared by 3 bases and J by 1 base, with 9 bases of the junction left unmatched. The CDR3 is 18 amino acids. As DNA, the CDR3 is TGTGCCACCAGCAGGGAACTAGCGGGAAAAAAGTCCTACAATGAGCAGTTCTTC. Protein sequence: CATSRELAGKKSYNEQFF.

The chain carries TRBV5-8 and TRBJ2-1, with 9 nucleotides matching TRBD2. Germline V CDR1 and CDR2: SGHTS, YDEGEE. The CDR3 covers 15 residues. Trimming at V came to 2 bases and at J to 2 bases, leaving 2 bases not matched to a gene. CDR3 sequence: CASSLAGGTYNEQFF. DNA for the CDR3: TGTGCCAGCAGCTTAGCGGGAGGAACCTACAATGAGCAGTTCTTC.

The rearrangement uses TRBV7-7 and TRBJ2-7, with 9 bases lining up with TRBD2. The V gene's germline CDR1 is SSHAT and CDR2 FNYEAQ (reference sequence). With 1 base clipped from V and 6 bases from J, the junction kept 7 bases outside the gene matches. The CDR3 runs to 15 residues. In nucleotides, the CDR3 is TGTGCCAGCAGCTTAGGGGGCGGGAGGGCCTCCGAGCAGTACTTC. This encodes CASSLGGGRASEQYF.

The V gene is TRBV11-2, the J gene TRBJ1-2; D call uncertain. V shed 1 base and J shed 7 bases, with 7 bases lying between them. Germline V lookup: CDR1 SGHAT, CDR2 FQNNGV. This CDR3 contains 12 residues. The CDR3 bases are TGTGCCAGCAGCTTAGGGTCGGGTGGCTACACCTTC. It translates to CASSLGSGGYTF. Filled out from reference TRBV11-2 and TRBJ1-2, the complete variable domain reads EAGVAQSPRYKIIEKRQSVAFWCNPISGHATLYWYQQILGQGPKLLIQFQNNGVVDDSQLPKDRFSAERLKGVDSTLKIQPAKLEDSAVYLCASSLGSGGYTFGSGTRLTVV.